Listed below are T cell receptor beta chains from one sample, sequenced in a study of T cell responses to AZD1222 COVID-19 vaccine. Using immunoSEQ multiplex PCR, the repertoire was profiled, and TCRdb retains in-frame clones only, with some absent. The sample consists of roughly 180,000 clones, approximately 90% of them appearing once. The input for sequencing was peripheral blood, taken on day 0 of AZD1222 vaccination. The origin of the receptors is an adult in good health. CDR3s include the opening cysteine and the closing phenylalanine or tryptophan. A D gene is named only where the DNA matches it firmly. Clone size is given for some rows only: seen once, a few or many times, or a class if the clone is expanded.

TRBJ2-3	.	.	TRBV30	TGTGCCTGGAGACAGGCTAGCACAGATACGCAGTATTTT	CAWRQASTDTQYF
TRBJ1-5	.	few	TRBV6-5	TGTGCCAGCAGGAAGACAGGTCCCAATCAGCCCCAGCATTTT	CASRKTGPNQPQHF
TRBJ1-1	TRBD1	once	TRBV12-5	TGTGCTAGTGGTTTGGTCCGGGACAGGGGGAGGAACACTGAAGCTTTCTTT	CASGLVRDRGRNTEAFF
TRBJ1-4	.	.	TRBV4-3	TGCGCCAGCAGCCCCCGCCGAGGGGAAAAACTGTTTTTT	CASSPRRGEKLFF
TRBJ1-6	.	.	TRBV6-1	TGTGCCAGCAGTGAATTTGCAGGGAATAATTCACCCCTCCACTTT	CASSEFAGNNSPLHF
TRBJ2-5	.	.	TRBV15	TGTGCCACCAGCAGAGGAGGGTACCAAGAGACCCAGTACTTC	CATSRGGYQETQYF
TRBJ2-1	TRBD2	once	TRBV27	TGTGCCAGCATCTCGAAGGGACTAGCGGGGGGGTTCCACAATGAGCAGTTCTTC	CASISKGLAGGFHNEQFF
TRBJ1-1	.	.	TRBV10-3	TGTGCCATCAGTGCTGCCGTTGGACCCACTGAAGCTTTCTTT	CAISAAVGPTEAFF
TRBJ2-1	.	.	TRBV6-2/TRBV6-3	TGTGCCAGCAGCCGCAGGAGCGGAGATATTTACAATGAGCAGTTCTTC	CASSRRSGDIYNEQFF
TRBJ2-4	.	.	TRBV5-6	TGTGCCAGCAGCTTGGCCAGTGGTTTCGGCCTACAGTACTTC	CASSLASGFGLQYF
TRBJ1-2	TRBD1	.	TRBV6-5	TGTGCCAGCAGTCGACAGGGGGTAGATGGCTACACCTTC	CASSRQGVDGYTF
TRBJ2-7	.	.	TRBV9	TGTGCCAGCAGCGTAGAGGACACTCCCTCCTACGAGCAGTACTTC	CASSVEDTPSYEQYF
TRBJ1-2	.	.	TRBV27	TGTGCCAGCAGTCGAGTAGGGGTTAACTATGGCTACACCTTC	CASSRVGVNYGYTF
TRBJ2-7	.	.	TRBV13	TGTGCCAGCAGCGTACAGGGTGGTCTCGGTTACGAGCAGTACTTC	CASSVQGGLGYEQYF
TRBJ1-1	.	.	TRBV2	TGTGCCAGCAGTGTAGCAAGGGAAGGAGCTGAAGCTTTCTTT	CASSVAREGAEAFF
TRBJ2-1	TRBD1	.	TRBV5-6	TGTGCCAGCATCCCAAGGGGGACAGGGAATGATGAGCAGTTCTTC	CASIPRGTGNDEQFF
TRBJ2-7	TRBD1	.	TRBV28	TGTGCCAGCAGTCTTACAGGGGTCGAGCAGTACTTC	CASSLTGVEQYF
TRBJ1-1	.	.	TRBV6-1	TGTGCCAGCAGTGATCCTCGGGGTGGGTTCGCTGAAGCTTTCTTT	CASSDPRGGFAEAFF
TRBJ2-2	.	.	TRBV30	TGTGCCTGGAGTCCTCCTTTTTGGGGGAGGTACACCGGGGAGCTGTTTTTT	CAWSPPFWGRYTGELFF
TRBJ2-1	TRBD2	.	TRBV19	TGTGCCAGTAGTACACCTAGCGGTTACAATGAGCAGTTCTTC	CASSTPSGYNEQFF
TRBJ1-2	.	.	TRBV3-1/TRBV3-2	TGTGCCAGCAGCCAAGGGTGGGGGAACTATGGCTACACCTTC	CASSQGWGNYGYTF
TRBJ2-1	TRBD2	.	TRBV19	TGTGCCAGTTCACGACTAGCGGGGGGGCCTAATGAGCAGTTCTTC	CASSRLAGGPNEQFF
TRBJ2-3	.	.	TRBV4-2	TGTGCCAGCAGCCAAGTTGTGGCAGATACGCAGTATTTT	CASSQVVADTQYF
TRBJ2-2	.	.	TRBV4-2	TGTGCCAGCGGACCGGCGACAGAAACGAACACCGGGGAGCTGTTTTTT	CASGPATETNTGELFF
TRBJ1-2	.	.	TRBV5-4	TGTGCCAGCAGCCGGGACGGGTTCTATGGCTACACCTTC	CASSRDGFYGYTF
TRBJ2-2	.	.	TRBV6-4	TGTGAATTCGCTGGCTCGGCCGGGGAGCTGTTTTTT	CEFAGSAGELFF
TRBJ1-5	.	once	TRBV4-3	TGCGCCAGCAGCCAAGATCCCCTAAATCAGCCCCAGCATTTT	CASSQDPLNQPQHF
TRBJ1-2	.	few	TRBV3-1/TRBV3-2	TGTGCCAGCAGCCCCAGTCATGGGGCGAAAATAATCTATGGCTACACCTTC	CASSPSHGAKIIYGYTF
TRBJ1-5	.	.	TRBV30	TGTGCCTGGAGTGGCGGCAGAAGCAATCAGCCCCAGCATTTT	CAWSGGRSNQPQHF
TRBJ2-3	TRBD1	.	TRBV5-1	TGCGCCAGCAGCTACGGACAGGGGGATACGCAGTATTTT	CASSYGQGDTQYF
TRBJ1-5	.	.	TRBV20-1	TGCAGTGCTAGTCACGGGGGTCAGCCCCAGCATTTT	CSASHGGQPQHF
TRBJ2-3	.	.	TRBV2	TGTGCCAGCAGAGCGTTAGCTCAAGATACGCAGTATTTT	CASRALAQDTQYF
TRBJ1-1	TRBD1	.	TRBV10-3	TGTGCCATCACCGCCGGACAGGGGAACACTGAAGCTTTCTTT	CAITAGQGNTEAFF
TRBJ1-6	.	.	TRBV9	TGTGCCAGCAGCGTAGGACGGATGGGTTCACCCCTCCACTTT	CASSVGRMGSPLHF
TRBJ1-1	.	.	TRBV6-2/TRBV6-3	TGTGCCAGCAGTTACTCACCTCAGGGAGGAGTTGAAGCTTTCTTT	CASSYSPQGGVEAFF
TRBJ1-1	TRBD1	.	TRBV9	TGTGCCAGCAGCGTATTCGGGACAGGGGGCACTGAAGCTTTCTTT	CASSVFGTGGTEAFF
TRBJ1-2	.	.	TRBV4-2	TGTGCCAGCAGCCAAGATCCGATATCGCAGGCCGTCTCTGGCTACACCTTC	CASSQDPISQAVSGYTF
TRBJ2-3	.	.	TRBV7-6	TGTGCCAGCAGCTTAGCGGGGGGGGCAGCAGATACGCAGTATTTT	CASSLAGGAADTQYF
TRBJ1-4	.	.	TRBV27	TGTGCCAGCAGTTTATCGGGGGATTCGGGGGTCGCCGAAAAACTGTTTTTT	CASSLSGDSGVAEKLFF
TRBJ2-7	.	once	TRBV6-4	TGTGCCGGCAGTCTAGCCGAGGGCCACGAGCAGTACTTC	CAGSLAEGHEQYF